This T cell receptor beta chain was identified during a study of cytomegalovirus exposure and HLA in healthy donors. Study-level information: A prior analysis found 90 million to 120 million unique TCR beta sequences from some 200 million T cells. Study-level findings and limits: Later analysis demonstrated an association between a missense DCLRE1C variant and TCR beta V- and J-gene trimming. Being productive about 90% or about 30% of the time was typical of most TCR beta V segments in an earlier analysis.

Concerning this clone: What it recognizes is unknown.

Samples came from healthy bone marrow donors. The PCR made use of 60 Vbeta and 13 Jbeta primers. The repertoire was sequenced with immunoSEQ multiplex PCR; TCRdb's copy has only in-frame clones and lacks some. The sample records over 200,000 clones, almost 85% being singletons. Trimming removed 6 bases from V and 0 bases from J, with 12 bases in between. Germline V lookup: CDR1 SGHVS, CDR2 FNYEAQ. The CDR3 covers 14 residues. Material: PBMCs. This TCR was recovered from a woman between 40 and 50 years old in good health and CMV-seronegative. This chain joins TRBV7-6 and TRBJ2-7, with D tentatively TRBD1 (5 bases). CDR3 in amino acids: CASSLTDFSYEQYF. The CDR3 DNA reads TGTGCCAGCAGTTTGACAGACTTCTCCTACGAGCAGTACTTC.